This T cell receptor beta chain was recorded in a study of long-term antiretroviral therapy in people with HIV (dated by TCRdb to between 2020 and 2023). As for the study more broadly: The earliest samples were collected about a decade before the 2015 WHO recommendation for immediate ART, when ART was typically delayed until CD4 counts fell. Whether ART initiation and durable HIV suppression were associated with changes in peripheral blood TRB repertoire composition and diversity was tested in a retrospective serial study. The cohort contributed 150 to 200 cryopreserved PBMC samples from fewer than 35 adults with confirmed HIV infection, collected serially over a mean of about six years (range 1-12). About 40% of the 30 participants with HIV were female. No cross-contamination during QIAcube processing was shown when test extractions of a monoclonal T-cell line were performed alongside 25 to 35 polyclonal samples.

From the cysteine up to the phenylalanine, the CDR3 has a length of 11 residues. Only the CDR3 part of the read is kept: 33 bases, read in frame from the first base. To be included, a participant needed at least one PBMC sample from before ART initiation plus at least two post-ART samples. All participants with HIV were treated in the United States of America. Before DNA extraction, cryopreserved samples containing about 1-11 million PBMC were thawed and washed. At the time of the earliest PBMC sample, participants with HIV were aged between about 20 and 54 years. PBMC samples were contributed by each participant from 1-4 timepoints before ART initiation and 2-8 timepoints after ART initiation, with a median of 7 samples. For every participant, serial HIV viral load, CD4+ T-cell count, ART history and demographic data were obtained. A Qiagen kit on a QIAcube was used to extract genomic DNA from unsorted PBMC, with samples processed in batches of 12.

Details on this clone: What antigen it recognizes has not been identified. Base qualities are not at hand, and no much larger clone is one base apart.

The immunoSEQ hsTCRB v3.0 assay was used at survey level resolution for TRB variable region sequencing. The target sequencing depth for TRB was roughly 40,000-55,000 T-cell genomes per sample. An Illumina MiSeq with a v3 150-cycle kit was used to sequence the pooled TRB libraries. The study's processing was this. Repertoire analysis was performed in R inside a reproducible Nextflow workflow that covered QC, data transformation and analysis. LymphoSeq2, an R package for exploring AIRR-Seq data, was used to implement custom analyses. Four samples that yielded fewer than 5000 total TRB sequences were excluded, so that approximately 200 HIV repertoires were analyzed. Among the 180 to 200 HIV repertoires that were kept, some 60 were collected before ART initiation and roughly 130 were collected after ART initiation. Repertoires were downsampled to 5000 TRB nucleotide sequences, and summary statistics were averaged over 100 downsampling iterations. Only TRB sequences with CDR3 regions of at least seven amino acids were retained for analysis. A Shannon entropy-derived clonality score and the Gini coefficient were used to measure diversity. In repertoire networks, the top 5000 CDR3 amino acid sequences were linked whenever an edit distance of one separated two sequences. For TRB CDR3 amino acid sequences, GLIPH2 was used to predict antigen specificity groups and MHC restriction. To flag known associations with CMV, EBV, HIV or tissue antigens, CDR3 amino acid sequences were compared against VDJdb and McPAS-TCR. Pre-ART, post-ART and control groups were compared with Wilcoxon signed-rank tests and Holm-Bonferroni correction. TCRdb carries this immuneACCESS record with in-frame sequences only. Its versions omit some clonotypes, under half of them owing to an unresolved V gene in the studies checked, with the rest unexplained. V and J calls and clone size are copied from that table; D and trimming were computed from the DNA. The table for this sample lists about 21,000 clones; 88% of them were counted only once. The biggest ten clones account for 3.5% of the sample.

General study outcomes and caveats: Since PBMC availability was limited, sequencing covered only the TCR beta chain, with no alpha chain pairing. Because cell numbers in pre-ART samples were limited, unsorted PBMC were profiled instead of sorted CD4+ and CD8+ T cells. The repertoire was dominated across all time points by expanded TRB clones identified before ART initiation, although this dominance was seen to fluctuate and to decrease in many PLHIV after ART. Samples dated from the mid-2000s to the late 2010s, and the ART regimens used may be less effective than current ones. A significant increase in TRB diversity was found to be associated with ART initiation, although TRB diversity was observed to remain significantly below that of transplant donor controls even after long-term ART. No data were available on ART adherence, viral resistance or therapy changes, limiting inferences about post-ART repertoire changes. Narrower CDR3 length ranges were observed in HIV repertoires than in controls, and an antigen-experienced repertoire with only a slight naive shift after ART was suggested by the network structure.

The sequence came from a man in his 60s with HIV. The sequence joins TRBV21-1 to TRBJ2-7. TRBV21-1 is classified as a pseudogene. The input for sequencing was unsorted PBMCs, taken 2.3 years after starting antiretroviral therapy. This receptor has the CDR3 CAIKDPVEQYF. The DNA is TGTGCCATCAAGGATCCTGTCGAGCAGTACTTC.